This T cell receptor (beta chain) is drawn from a study of T cells after yellow fever vaccination. Study-wide background: Fractions of low cell number were prepared using SMART-Seq v4 Ultra Low Input.

This clonotype was picked up many times. No antigen is known for it. This CDR3 comprises 20 residues. Germline V gives CDR1 SGHTA, CDR2 FQGNSA. Trimming stripped 5 bases from V and 5 bases from J, with 30 bases between. From the 5' RACE reads, TCRdb called clonotypes with MiXCR, one entry per CDR3 protein. The table has 120,000 or so distinct CDR3 sequences, 8% to 10% seen once; the top ten hold about two fifths. Broader study findings: Compared with primary, the secondary response was weaker and peaked at day 5, not 15.

This TCR was sampled from a man between 18 and 35 years old who received the YFV17D yellow fever vaccine. This rearrangement joins TRBV7-2 to TRBJ2-2; either TRBD1 or TRBD2 may fit D (6 bases each). Sample: CD8+ T cells sorted from PBMCs, taken on the day of the yellow fever booster vaccination. The CDR3 DNA is TGTGCCAGCAGCCCGGGGGCAACACCGGTTACCGGAATGCTGACCGGGGAGCTGTTTTTT. Its protein product is CASSPGATPVTGMLTGELFF.